These 30 T cell receptor beta chains came from one sample sequenced in a study of T cells in narcolepsy. The data were produced by immunoSEQ multiplex PCR, yet TCRdb's version contains in-frame clones alone and is incomplete. The sample has under 40,000 clones, 70% to 85% seen once. Sequenced input: CD45RA- memory CD4+ T cells from PBMCs. The receptors were sampled from a human donor with narcolepsy.

The rearrangement uses TRBV7-2 and TRBJ1-6; 7 bases agree with TRBD1. The V and J ends lost 4 bases and 6 bases, in that order; junction bases with no gene match: 15. The CDR3 totals 18 residues. Germline loops: CDR1 SGHTA, CDR2 FQGNSA. CDR3 sequence reads: CASSSDGFLGQINSPLHF. As DNA, the CDR3 is TGTGCCAGCAGCTCGGATGGCTTTTTGGGACAGATTAATTCACCCCTCCACTTT. Filled out from reference TRBV7-2 and TRBJ1-6, the complete variable domain reads GAGVSQSPSNKVTEKGKDVELRCDPISGHTALYWYRQSLGQGLEFLIYFQGNSAPDKSGLPSDRFSAERTGGSVSTLTIQRTQQEDSAVYLCASSSDGFLGQINSPLHFGNGTRLTVT.

The chain carries TRBV21-1 and TRBJ1-5. TRBV21-1 is noted as a pseudogene. The CDR3 runs to 17 residues. For the CDR3, the DNA is TGTGCCAGCAGCAAGGCCTGGGGGTCGGCCGGCAATCAGCCCCAGCATTTT. It yields the protein CASSKAWGSAGNQPQHF.

This clone appeared a few times. The genes are TRBV7-2 and TRBJ1-5; unclear D gene. The germline V gene has CDR1 SGHTA and CDR2 FQGNSA. V was shortened by 4 bases and J by 0 bases, with 7 bases between the two germline ends. This CDR3 contains 14 residues. CDR3 amino acids: CASSSPISNQPQHF. The CDR3, as DNA: TGTGCCAGCAGCTCTCCGATTAGCAATCAGCCCCAGCATTTT.

The chain is built from TRBV29-1 and TRBJ1-4, with a tentative D call TRBD1 (5 bases). The CDR3 is 13 residues long. The V gene lost 5 bases and the J gene lost 13 bases, with 20 bases spanning the gap. Germline-derived CDR1 and CDR2 are SQVTM and ANQGSEA. DNA for the CDR3: TGCAGCGTTAACCCGGACGGGGGTAACGCACTGTTTTTT. Translated: CSVNPDGGNALFF. The variable domain in full, with the rest retrieved from reference TRBV29-1 and TRBJ1-4, is SAVISQKPSRDICQRGTSLTIQCQVDSQVTMMFWYRQQPGQSLTLIATANQGSEATYESGFVIDKFPISRPNLTFSTLTVSNMSPEDSSIYLCSVNPDGGNALFFGSGTQLSVL.

V and J are TRBV6-1 and TRBJ1-2, with D unclear. Trimming took off 6 bases at V and 2 bases at J, with 10 bases between the two ends. Looked up from germline, CDR1 is MNHNS and CDR2 is SASEGT. CDR3 length: 13 residues. CDR3 bases: TGTGCCAGCAGCCGCACTCTAAACTATGGCTACACCTTC. Translation: CASSRTLNYGYTF.

The V gene is TRBV19, the J gene TRBJ2-6; possibly TRBD2 for D (5 bases). The CDR3 loop spans 15 amino acids. V lost 2 bases to trimming and J lost 2 bases, with 7 bases between them. Germline CDR1 reads LNHDA; CDR2 reads SQIVND (reference sequence). CDR3 protein: CASSISGTGANVLTF. CDR3 coding DNA: TGTGCCAGTAGTATATCGGGAACTGGGGCCAACGTCCTGACTTTC.

This chain uses TRBV5-1 with TRBJ1-1; TRBD1 aligns across 10 bases. Germline V lookup: CDR1 SGHRS, CDR2 YFSETQ. The V and J ends lost 4 bases and 1 base, in that order; junction bases with no gene match: 4. The CDR3 has 15 amino acids. CDR3 coding DNA: TGCGCCAGCAGCAGGGGACAGGGGAGGAACACTGAAGCTTTCTTT. Translating it yields CASSRGQGRNTEAFF. Complete variable domain (other parts from reference TRBV5-1 and TRBJ1-1): KAGVTQTPRYLIKTRGQQVTLSCSPISGHRSVSWYQQTPGQGLQFLFEYFSETQRNKGNFPGRFSGRQFSNSRSEMNVSTLELGDSALYLCASSRGQGRNTEAFFGQGTRLTVV.

The chain combines TRBV7-3 with TRBJ2-1; TRBD2 matches 8 bases. The J segment lost 5 bases and the V segment lost 2 bases, leaving 5 bases of the junction unmatched. Looked up from germline, CDR1 is SGHTA and CDR2 is FQGTGA. The CDR3 is 15 amino acids. CDR3 coding DNA: TGTGCCAGCAGCTTAGTTGCGGGGGGAAACAATGAGCAGTTCTTC. It specifies CASSLVAGGNNEQFF.

The CDR3 region is CASSTVGIINTGELFF. DNA for the CDR3: TGTGCCAGTAGTACCGTCGGGATTATTAACACCGGGGAGCTGTTTTTT. The V and J genes are TRBV19 and TRBJ2-2, with D maybe TRBD2 (5 bases). There are 16 residues in the CDR3. V gave up 4 bases and J gave up 2 bases, with 14 bases separating them. Germline V gene sequence: CDR1 LNHDA, CDR2 SQIVND (reference sequence).

The rearrangement links TRBV6-1 to TRBJ2-2, with D unresolved. Germline V gives CDR1 MNHNS, CDR2 SASEGT. V was clipped by 1 base and J by 5 bases, with 14 bases between them. This CDR3 contains 16 residues. CDR3 residues: CASSEGEGIRTGELFF. The CDR3 DNA sequence: TGTGCCAGCAGTGAAGGAGAAGGCATACGGACCGGGGAGCTGTTTTTT.

A word on this clone: The same CDR3 arises from other DNA sequences in this sample as well. This chain connects TRBV5-6 to TRBJ1-2, with D uncertain. V was clipped by 4 bases and J by 6 bases, with 22 bases between them. The CDR3 consists of 16 residues. Looked up from germline, CDR1 is SGHDT and CDR2 is YYEEEE. CDR3 region: CASSPPRRARRDGYTF. Written as DNA, the CDR3 is TGTGCCAGCAGCCCTCCCCGGCGGGCTCGAAGGGATGGCTACACCTTC.

Details on this clone: An end of the junction does not agree with germline; a read error may underlie this. The rearrangement uses TRBV19 and TRBJ1-1; tentatively, D is TRBD1 (5 bases). CDR3 length: 12 amino acids. CDR1 is LNHDA and CDR2 is SQIVND in the germline V gene (reference sequence). CDR3 nucleotide sequence: TGTGCCAGTAGTATAGCGGCAGGGAGGTATTTTTTT. Its translation: CASSIAAGRYFF.

This clone was found once. V usage is TRBV18 and J usage is TRBJ1-6; the match to TRBD1 covers 8 bases. CDR1 KGHSH and CDR2 LQKENI come from the germline V gene. Trimming removed 3 bases from V and 6 bases from J; junction bases left unmatched: 7. The CDR3 extends over 16 amino acids. CDR3 in amino acids: CASSPVSGGPNSPLHF. CDR3 nucleotide sequence: TGTGCCAGCTCACCGGTGTCAGGGGGCCCTAATTCACCCCTCCACTTT.

This clone turned up a few times. The V gene is TRBV6-1, the J gene TRBJ1-5, with a possible D match to TRBD1 (5 bases). Germline V gives CDR1 MNHNS, CDR2 SASEGT. The CDR3 runs 14 residues. The V and J ends lost 6 bases and 4 bases respectively, with 13 bases between them. The CDR3 is CASSIPTVNQPQHF. The CDR3 nucleotides read TGTGCCAGCAGCATACCGACAGTTAATCAGCCCCAGCATTTT.

The chain recombines TRBV6-5 with TRBJ2-2, with 9 bases fitting TRBD1. Germline V CDR1 and CDR2: MNHEY, SVGAGI. This CDR3 region has 13 residues. V was clipped by 7 bases and J by 7 bases; unmatched bases: 4. The CDR3 protein is CASTTGGDGELFF. CDR3 in DNA: TGTGCCAGCACGACAGGGGGTGACGGGGAGCTGTTTTTT.

This clone has only one observation. The chain uses TRBV7-9 and TRBJ2-7; TRBD1 or TRBD2 may be the D gene (6 bases each). Trimming took 1 base from V and 3 from J, leaving 13 bases between them. This CDR3 comprises 15 residues. The V gene's germline CDR1 is SEHNR and CDR2 FQNEAQ (reference sequence). The CDR3 sequence is CASSLGGQAGYEQYV. DNA for the CDR3: TGTGCCAGCAGCTTAGGGGGGCAAGCGGGCTACGAGCAGTACGTC.

The V call is TRBV7-3, the J call TRBJ2-5, with 8 bases lining up with TRBD2. Germline V gene sequence: CDR1 SGHTA, CDR2 FQGTGA. The CDR3 runs to 16 residues. Losses at the gene ends were 5 bases for V and 3 bases for J; bases not matched to a gene: 11. CDR3 amino acids: CASSMSGGLGEETQYF. In nucleotides, the CDR3 is TGTGCCAGCAGCATGAGCGGGGGACTAGGGGAAGAGACCCAGTACTTC.

V is TRBV5-1 and J is TRBJ1-2; no firm D call. CDR3 length: 8 residues. V gave up 8 bases and J gave up 12 bases, with 8 bases separating them. The germline V gene encodes CDR1 SGHRS and CDR2 YFSETQ. Here the CDR3 reads CASRGDTF. DNA of the CDR3: TGCGCCAGTCGAGGTGACACCTTC.

The J gene is TRBJ2-4, the V gene TRBV2; D gene uncertain. The V end was cut by 3 bases, the J end by 4 bases, with 7 bases between. The germline V gene has CDR1 SNHLY and CDR2 FYNNEI. The CDR3 has 13 residues. CDR3 sequence reads: CASSEAPKNIQYF. The DNA of the CDR3 is TGTGCCAGCAGTGAGGCTCCGAAAAACATTCAGTACTTC.

This rearrangement joins TRBV30 to TRBJ1-1, with a possible D match to TRBD1 (5 bases). The germline V gene encodes CDR1 GTSNPN and CDR2 SVGIG (reference sequence). CDR3 size: 16 residues. Trimming removed 5 bases from V and 0 bases from J, with 19 bases in between. CDR3 sequence: CAWWFGAQGLNTEAFF. DNA of the CDR3: TGTGCCTGGTGGTTTGGGGCCCAGGGCTTGAACACTGAAGCTTTCTTT.

The CDR3 is CASSKEGAYTEAFF. CDR3 in DNA: TGTGCCAGCAGCAAGGAGGGGGCTTACACTGAAGCTTTCTTT. The chain recombines TRBV7-9 with TRBJ1-1; TRBD1 agrees at 7 bases. The ends lost 5 bases at V and 3 bases at J; junction bases unmatched: 6. The CDR3 runs to 14 residues. Germline CDR1 and CDR2: SEHNR and FQNEAQ (reference sequence). Drawing the rest from reference TRBV7-9 and TRBJ1-1, the complete variable domain is DTGVSQNPRHKITKRGQNVTFRCDPISEHNRLYWYRQTLGQGPEFLTYFQNEAQLEKSRLLSDRFSAERPKGSFSTLEIQRTEQGDSAMYLCASSKEGAYTEAFFGQGTRLTVV.

This rearrangement joins TRBV18 to TRBJ2-3, with D uncertain. V was clipped by 6 bases and J by 0 bases, with 13 bases between them. CDR3 length: 15 residues. CDR1 KGHSH and CDR2 LQKENI come from the germline V gene. The CDR3 sequence: CASSLKGGSTDTQYF. As DNA, the CDR3 is TGTGCCAGCTCCCTAAAAGGCGGTAGCACAGATACGCAGTATTTT.

This clone was detected once. V and J are TRBV5-6 and TRBJ2-7; the match to TRBD1 covers 8 bases. Trimming at V came to 4 bases and at J to 2 bases, leaving 5 bases not matched to a gene. CDR1 is SGHDT and CDR2 is YYEEEE in the germline V gene. The length of the CDR3 is 14 residues. This CDR3 is CASSPWDRTYEQYF. CDR3 DNA: TGTGCCAGCAGCCCCTGGGACAGGACCTACGAGCAGTACTTC.

This chain links TRBV6-5 with TRBJ1-6; D might be TRBD1 (6 bases). The CDR3 has 14 residues. V lost 4 bases and J 5 bases, leaving 9 bases between the germline ends. Germline V gives CDR1 MNHEY, CDR2 SVGAGI. CDR3 loop: CASSSGQHNSPLHF. CDR3 DNA: TGTGCCAGCAGTTCCGGACAGCATAATTCACCCCTCCACTTT.

The chain recombines TRBV7-3 with TRBJ1-1; unclear D gene. The V end lost 5 bases, the J end lost 6 bases, and 13 bases lay between the germline ends. The germline V gene has CDR1 SGHTA and CDR2 FQGTGA. The CDR3 is made up of 13 amino acids. This CDR3 is CASSLSGVAEAFF. In DNA, the CDR3 is TGTGCCAGCAGCCTCAGCGGGGTGGCTGAAGCTTTCTTT. The full variable domain, with the rest looked up from reference TRBV7-3 and TRBJ1-1, is GAGVSQTPSNKVTEKGKYVELRCDPISGHTALYWYRQSLGQGPEFLIYFQGTGAADDSGLPNDRFFAVRPEGSVSTLKIQRTERGDSAVYLCASSLSGVAEAFFGQGTRLTVV.

This clone came up once. This chain connects TRBV6-5 to TRBJ2-7; D remains unclear. CDR1 and CDR2 (germline): MNHEY, SVGAGI. CDR3 length equals 14 residues. V dropped 0 bases and J dropped 11 bases, with 17 bases sitting between them. DNA for the CDR3: TGTGCCAGCAGTTACTCAACGACGGATCACCTAAAGTACTTC. It encodes CASSYSTTDHLKYF.

The rearrangement joins TRBV5-4 to TRBJ1-1, with TRBD1 matching over 7 bases. The CDR3 length is 15 residues. In germline, CDR1 is SGHNT, CDR2 YYREEE (reference sequence). V trimming: 3 bases; J trimming: 2 bases; junction bases outside the gene matches: 7. CDR3 amino acids: CASSSRQGTNTEAFF. CDR3 coding DNA: TGTGCCAGCAGCTCCAGACAGGGTACAAACACTGAAGCTTTCTTT. The complete variable domain, with remaining parts taken from reference TRBV5-4 and TRBJ1-1, reads ETGVTQSPTHLIKTRGQQVTLRCSSQSGHNTVSWYQQALGQGPQFIFQYYREEENGRGNFPPRFSGLQFPNYSSELNVNALELDDSALYLCASSSRQGTNTEAFFGQGTRLTVV.

This clone is a singleton in its sample. The chain recombines TRBV6-5 with TRBJ1-2, with a possible D match to TRBD1 (5 bases). CDR3 size: 15 residues. The ends were cut back, 2 bases at V and 5 bases at J, with 15 bases in the middle. The germline V gene encodes CDR1 MNHEY and CDR2 SVGAGI. The CDR3: CASSYTQGVVYGYTF. The CDR3 DNA reads as TGTGCCAGCAGTTACACCCAGGGAGTGGTTTATGGCTACACCTTC.

This clone has only one observation. This chain uses TRBV18 with TRBJ2-5, with a tentative D call TRBD1 (6 bases). There are 13 residues in the CDR3. In germline, CDR1 is KGHSH, CDR2 LQKENI. With 2 bases removed from V and 4 bases from J, the gap between germline ends came to 8 bases. CDR3 residues: CASSPTRGETQYF. The CDR3 DNA follows: TGTGCCAGCTCACCAACCAGGGGAGAGACCCAGTACTTC.

Comments on this clone: One junction end disagrees with the germline gene, perhaps due to a read error. V is TRBV5-1 and J is TRBJ1-2, with D perhaps matching TRBD1 (6 bases). Germline V lookup: CDR1 SGHRS, CDR2 YFSETQ. The CDR3 sequence is 15 residues long. CDR3: CASSQDSPGDYDYTF. CDR3 DNA: TGCGCCAGCAGCCAGGACAGCCCAGGCGACTATGACTACACCTTC.